This T cell receptor beta chain originates from a study of OX40 agonist ivuxolimab in advanced cancers. For this clone: Its antigen is undetermined.

V lost 0 bases to trimming and J lost 1 base, with 18 bases between them. There are 19 residues in the CDR3. Germline V gene sequence: CDR1 LGHNA, CDR2 YNFKEQ. Whole-study results and caveats: Clonal expansion was seen in CD4+ and CD8+ blood T cells by week 6 at 0.1 to 3.0 mg/kg. Near-lowest levels of clonal expansion characterized partial responders at 0.1-3.0 mg/kg.

Method: immunoSEQ multiplex PCR; TCRdb's copy keeps in-frame clones and lacks some. The sample has around 76,000 clones; approximately 95% are singletons. The sequenced sample was CD4+ or CD8+ T cells sorted from blood, obtained in a trial of the OX40 agonist ivuxolimab. This sequence joins TRBV4-2 and TRBJ1-4; D might be TRBD1 (6 bases). This receptor was taken from an adult with an advanced solid tumor such as melanoma, head and neck, liver or kidney cancer. CDR3 nucleotide sequence: TGTGCCAGCAGCCAAGATGGGGGGGGCTTGGGGATAACTAATGAAAAACTGTTTTTT. This sequence encodes CASSQDGGGLGITNEKLFF.